This TCR beta chain was retrieved from a study of a mutant IDH1 vaccine in newly diagnosed glioma. Study-wide results and caveats: Vaccine-induced immune responses were detected in roughly 93% of patients.

Germline V gene sequence: CDR1 SQVTM, CDR2 ANQGSEA. CDR3 length equals 14 residues. V lost 4 bases and J lost 3, with 13 bases in between. Time point of the sample: week 5, during vaccination. Every vaccine dose comprised 300 ug of mutant IDH1 20-mer peptide plus topical imiquimod. On this clone itself: The antigen is unknown.

Here immunoSEQ multiplex PCR was the method, and the copy in TCRdb shows in-frame clones only, minus some. The sample lists 50,000 or so clones; roughly 78% were seen once. The source is a middle-aged woman with glioma. This sample comprised PBMCs, obtained from a glioma patient whose treatment included an IDH1 peptide vaccine. The chain uses TRBV29-1 and TRBJ1-3; possibly TRBD1 for D (5 bases). The CDR3 DNA sequence: TGCAGCGTTGGCGGGGGGACTAGTGGAAACACCATATATTTT. The encoded protein is CSVGGGTSGNTIYF.